The subject of this entry is one T cell receptor beta chain. Antigen: not known. This sample is part of a study of T cells in tuberculosis. Study-wide points: Active tuberculosis alpha repertoires lay closer to GMM-specific TCRs than controls'.

Between the trimmed V and J ends, which lost 1 base and 0 bases, there was a span of 17 bases. The CDR3 sequence is 18 residues long. Germline V gene data show CDR1 as SGHRS and CDR2 as YFSETQ. TCRdb's copy holds only in-frame clones and misses some; the assay was immunoSEQ multiplex PCR. The sample has about 36,000 clones, 93% seen once; the top ten hold more than 6.5%. The sequenced sample consisted of PBMCs. This TCR came from a donor between 10 and 29 years old with latent tuberculosis or without tuberculosis infection. V is TRBV5-1 and J is TRBJ2-1; D is possibly TRBD1 (6 bases). CDR3 nucleotides: TGCGCCAGCAGCTTGATGTGGACAGCATCTAGCTCCTACAATGAGCAGTTCTTC. This codes for CASSLMWTASSSYNEQFF.